This T cell receptor beta chain was obtained from a study of regulatory T cells in long-lasting Graves disease. Study overall: It was over 5 years of antithyroid drugs, with positive TSH receptor antibodies, that meant persistent Graves' disease.

The time point here: persistent/refractory GD, antithyroid drugs over 5 years with positive TRAb. Scientists built the TCR library using RNA that was extracted from PBMCs. Trimming shortened V by 1 base and J by 8 bases, and 8 bases separated the two germline ends. The germline V gene has CDR1 SGHAT and CDR2 FQNNGV. The CDR3 sequence is 12 residues long. At least ten counts were recorded for this clonotype. Its antigen is as yet unknown. General observations from the study: With persistent disease, TRBV28, TRBJ1-2 and TRBJ2-5 were the favored segments. Examination was confined to peripheral blood, excluding thyroid tissue. Relative to newly diagnosed Graves' patients, persistent ones had lower TCR diversity.

The authors built TCR beta libraries using iRepertoire HTBI primers and Arm-PCR of CDR3 regions. TCRdb analysed the multiplex PCR reads with MiXCR anew, one entry per CDR3 protein. The table shows 650,000 to 850,000 distinct CDR3 sequences, with approximately 31% occurring only once. This chain joins TRBV11-2 and TRBJ1-2; D is uncertain. The TCR originated in a female donor with Graves disease. Sequenced material: peripheral blood mononuclear cells (PBMCs), taken when the disease was refractory, from a patient treated with antithyroid drugs. The CDR3 nucleotides read TGTGCCAGCAGCTTAGTCGGGCGCGGCTACACCTTC. Translating it yields CASSLVGRGYTF.